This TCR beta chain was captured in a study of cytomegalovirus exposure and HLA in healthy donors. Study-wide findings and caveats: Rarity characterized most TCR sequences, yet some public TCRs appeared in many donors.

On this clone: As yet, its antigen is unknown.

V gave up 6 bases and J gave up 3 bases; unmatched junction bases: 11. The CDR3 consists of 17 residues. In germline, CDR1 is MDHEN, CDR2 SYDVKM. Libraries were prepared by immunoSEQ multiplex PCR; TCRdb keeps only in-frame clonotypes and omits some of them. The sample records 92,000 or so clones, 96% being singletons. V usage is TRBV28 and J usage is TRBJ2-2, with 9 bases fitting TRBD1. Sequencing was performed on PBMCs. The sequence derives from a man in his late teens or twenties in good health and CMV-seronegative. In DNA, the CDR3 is TGTGCCAGCAGAAGTTTATCCGGGACAGGGTACACCGGGGAGCTGTTTTTT. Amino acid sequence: CASRSLSGTGYTGELFF.